The 27 T cell receptor beta chains given below trace back to one sample, sequenced in a study of beta chain features in type 1 diabetes. Every isolated RNA sample was fully reverse transcribed, so sequencing captured expressed TCRB transcripts. Clones were sequenced by immunoSEQ multiplex PCR, and TCRdb holds only the in-frame ones, with some missing. The sample lists around 350,000 clones; around 12% were seen once. Sequenced input: naive CD4+ T cells from blood. Receptors originate from a man between 18 and 29 years old in good health.

The V and J genes are TRBV29-1 and TRBJ1-5; maybe TRBD1 (5 bases). The V gene lost 6 bases and the J gene lost 7 bases, with 19 bases spanning the gap. This CDR3 has 14 residues. The germline CDR1 and CDR2 sequences are SQVTM and ANQGSEA. The CDR3 loop is CSVRTGGTWQPQHF. The CDR3 region has the DNA TGCAGCGTGCGTACCGGGGGTACATGGCAGCCCCAGCATTTT.

The chain links TRBV5-4 to TRBJ2-1; 12 nucleotides align to TRBD2. This CDR3 has 18 residues. CDR1 is SGHNT and CDR2 is YYREEE in the germline V gene (reference sequence). V shed 0 bases, J shed 3 bases, and the junction held 7 bases outside the gene matches. This chain's CDR3 is CASSLGTSGIGYYNEQFF. The DNA of the CDR3 is TGTGCCAGCAGCTTGGGGACTAGCGGGATCGGTTACTACAATGAGCAGTTCTTC. Based on the CDR3 plus reference TRBV5-4 and TRBJ2-1, the full variable domain is ETGVTQSPTHLIKTRGQQVTLRCSSQSGHNTVSWYQQALGQGPQFIFQYYREEENGRGNFPPRFSGLQFPNYSSELNVNALELDDSALYLCASSLGTSGIGYYNEQFFGPGTRLTVL.

Comment on this clone: The final CDR3 position lacks the conserved phenylalanine or tryptophan, pointing to a likely read error. The limits of the CDR3 on the DNA are not certain, so only TCRdb's listed CDR3 is given. Here the CDR3 reads CASSLAGDRKS. The chain combines TRBV7-4 with TRBJ1-6; the table assigns TRBD1, which was not confirmed against the DNA. The CDR3 adds up to 11 amino acids, both ends counted. Germline V gives CDR1 SGHVT, CDR2 SQSDAQ.

About this clone itself: This sample also contains other DNA sequences that code for the same CDR3. This chain links TRBV15 with TRBJ2-2; D is ambiguous. The CDR3 extends over 13 amino acids. Trimming stripped 0 bases from V and 5 bases from J, with 4 bases between. CDR1 is LNHNV, CDR2 YYDKDF, per germline (reference sequence). DNA of the CDR3: TGTGCCACCAGCAGAGATCTGACCGGGGAGCTGTTTTTT. Translated, it gives CATSRDLTGELFF.

J is TRBJ2-7 and V is TRBV7-2, with 9 bases matching TRBD2. The CDR3 runs to 16 residues. Germline V lookup: CDR1 SGHTA, CDR2 FQGNSA. V was pared by 5 bases and J by 6 bases, with 14 bases of the junction left unmatched. CDR3 bases: TGTGCCAGCAGCCCGCGTTTTTTGCGGGGGGGCAGCGAGCAGTACTTC. Amino acid sequence: CASSPRFLRGGSEQYF. Combining the CDR3 with reference TRBV7-2 and TRBJ2-7 gives the whole variable domain GAGVSQSPSNKVTEKGKDVELRCDPISGHTALYWYRQSLGQGLEFLIYFQGNSAPDKSGLPSDRFSAERTGGSVSTLTIQRTQQEDSAVYLCASSPRFLRGGSEQYFGPGTRLTVT.

The genes are TRBV6-5 and TRBJ1-2; D possibly corresponds to TRBD1 (5 bases). V lost 3 bases, J lost 6 bases, and 14 bases lay in between. CDR1 is MNHEY and CDR2 is SVGAGI in the germline V gene. The CDR3 length is 14 residues. The CDR3 protein is CASSYSTVQDGYTF. The CDR3 nucleotides read TGTGCCAGCAGTTATTCGACAGTCCAAGATGGCTACACCTTC.

The chain couples TRBV4-3 to TRBJ2-7; maybe TRBD1 (6 bases). This CDR3 comprises 15 residues. The V gene's germline CDR1 is LGHNA and CDR2 YSLEER. The V end was cut by 0 bases, the J end by 4 bases, with 13 bases between. The CDR3 nucleotides read TGCGCCAGCAGCCAAGAGGCGCAGGGGAATTACGAGCAGTACTTC. It specifies CASSQEAQGNYEQYF.

This clone was picked up a small number of times. The chain uses TRBV28 and TRBJ1-1; D is unresolved. There are 14 residues in the CDR3. The ends were cut back, 6 bases at V and 5 bases at J, with 16 bases in the middle. Looked up from germline, CDR1 is MDHEN and CDR2 is SYDVKM. The CDR3 DNA is TGTGCCAGCAGCCTGCCAGGCGATGCTACTGAAGCTTTCTTT. It encodes CASSLPGDATEAFF.

This clone has a handful of counts. J is TRBJ2-4 and V is TRBV30; TRBD2 matches at 9 bases. Germline V gives CDR1 GTSNPN, CDR2 SVGIG (reference sequence). The CDR3 totals 12 residues. Unmatched junction bases numbered 3, after V lost 4 bases and J lost 8 bases. CDR3 nucleotides: TGTGCCTGGACTGAGCGGGGGGACATTCAGTACTTC. It yields the protein CAWTERGDIQYF.

This clone came up a few times. This chain connects TRBV6-1 to TRBJ1-1; D possibly corresponds to TRBD1 (5 bases). Per the germline V gene, CDR1 is MNHNS and CDR2 is SASEGT. The CDR3 length is 14 residues. Trimming stripped 5 bases from V and 4 bases from J, with 14 bases between. CDR3 sequence reads: CASSMQGLGTEAFF. In nucleotides, the CDR3 is TGTGCCAGCAGTATGCAGGGTTTGGGCACTGAAGCTTTCTTT.

This clone was observed a few times. The rearrangement uses TRBV18 and TRBJ1-1; possibly TRBD1 for D (5 bases). Germline lookup yields CDR1 KGHSH and CDR2 LQKENI. Between the trimmed V and J ends, which lost 6 bases and 4 bases, there was a span of 12 bases. The CDR3 consists of 13 residues. In DNA form, the CDR3 reads TGTGCCAGCTCCGCATATGGGGCCACTGAAGCTTTCTTT. The encoded protein is CASSAYGATEAFF. Full variable domain (remainder filled in from reference TRBV18 and TRBJ1-1): NAGVMQNPRHLVRRRGQEARLRCSPMKGHSHVYWYRQLPEEGLKFMVYLQKENIIDESGMPKERFSAEFPKEGPSILRIQQVVRGDSAAYFCASSAYGATEAFFGQGTRLTVV.

This clone has a single count. The CDR3 loop reads CASSLGVSYEQYF. For the CDR3, the DNA is TGTGCCAGCAGCTTAGGAGTGTCCTACGAGCAGTACTTC. This chain joins TRBV7-2 and TRBJ2-7; D not resolved. The CDR3 covers 13 residues. CDR1 is SGHTA, CDR2 FQGNSA, per germline. Trimming removed 1 base at V and 1 base at J, with 5 bases between.

This clone was recorded at least ten times. The rearrangement links TRBV29-1 to TRBJ2-7; tentative D call: TRBD1 (6 bases). CDR3 length: 13 amino acids. CDR1 and CDR2 from the germline V gene are SQVTM and ANQGSEA. V was clipped by 4 bases and J by 2 bases, with 12 bases between them. CDR3 DNA: TGCAGCGTTGTACAGGGTGAGGCCTACGAGCAGTACTTC. Translated, it gives CSVVQGEAYEQYF.

The J gene is TRBJ1-4, the V gene TRBV29-1; possibly TRBD1 for D (6 bases). The CDR3 length is 16 residues. Deletions cut 4 bases from V and 2 bases from J, with 17 bases between. From germline, CDR1 is SQVTM and CDR2 ANQGSEA. Here the CDR3 reads CSVARGSLSTNEKLFF. The CDR3 DNA reads as TGCAGCGTTGCGAGGGGGTCCTTATCGACTAATGAAAAACTGTTTTTT.

The J gene is TRBJ2-5, the V gene TRBV15; the match to TRBD1 covers 8 bases. The V and J ends lost 0 bases and 1 base, in that order; junction bases with no gene match: 7. The germline gives CDR1 LNHNV, CDR2 YYDKDF (reference sequence). The CDR3 runs 17 residues. In DNA, the CDR3 is TGTGCCACCAGCAGAGATAGAGACAGGGGTTTCCAAGAGACCCAGTACTTC. It encodes CATSRDRDRGFQETQYF.

In its sample, this clone was seen a few times. The chain employs TRBV7-2 and TRBJ2-5, with 11 bases fitting TRBD2. The CDR3 has 15 residues. V lost 6 bases to trimming and J lost 2 bases; unmatched junction nucleotides: 5. In germline, CDR1 is SGHTA, CDR2 FQGNSA. The CDR3 loop reads CASSVTSGGQETQYF. CDR3 DNA: TGTGCCAGCAGTGTCACTAGCGGGGGACAAGAGACCCAGTACTTC. The complete variable domain, with remaining parts taken from reference TRBV7-2 and TRBJ2-5, reads GAGVSQSPSNKVTEKGKDVELRCDPISGHTALYWYRQSLGQGLEFLIYFQGNSAPDKSGLPSDRFSAERTGGSVSTLTIQRTQQEDSAVYLCASSVTSGGQETQYFGPGTRLLVL.

The CDR3 is CASSVRDSHTDTQYF. DNA for the CDR3: TGTGCCAGCAGCGTTAGAGACAGTCACACAGATACGCAGTATTTT. V is TRBV2 and J is TRBJ2-3; tentative D call: TRBD1 (5 bases). The V end lost 6 bases, the J end lost 2 bases, and 15 bases lay between the germline ends. The CDR3 is 15 residues long. CDR1 and CDR2 from the germline V gene are SNHLY and FYNNEI.

This clone was counted between two and nine times. The chain recombines TRBV7-9 with TRBJ2-7; TRBD2 matches 9 bases. Germline V gives CDR1 SEHNR, CDR2 FQNEAQ (reference sequence). This CDR3 contains 13 residues. V lost 7 bases and J lost 6; bases outside the gene matches: 7. The CDR3 region has the DNA TGTGCCAGCACACCTACGCGGGGGGGCGAGCAGTACTTC. Translating gives CASTPTRGGEQYF.

This clone was detected a few times. V and J are TRBV5-4 and TRBJ1-1; no clear D gene. There are 14 residues in the CDR3. V was clipped by 1 base and J by 2 bases, with 9 bases between them. Germline values: CDR1 SGHNT, CDR2 YYREEE (reference sequence). The CDR3 DNA reads TGTGCCAGCAGCTTGTCACAGATCAACACTGAAGCTTTCTTT. Translated, it gives CASSLSQINTEAFF.

V and J are TRBV4-1 and TRBJ1-5, with D uncertain. The CDR3 spans 13 residues. Trimming took 1 base from V and 8 from J, leaving 9 bases between them. Germline V gene lookup returns CDR1 MGHRA and CDR2 YSYEKL. The CDR3 sequence is CASSQVSGEPQHF. CDR3 in DNA: TGCGCCAGCAGCCAAGTCTCCGGAGAGCCCCAGCATTTT.

This clone showed up just a few times. The genes are TRBV5-1 and TRBJ1-3, with D hard to call. V lost 4 bases, J lost 3 bases, and 11 bases lay in between. The CDR3 has 14 residues. The germline V gene has CDR1 SGHRS and CDR2 YFSETQ. CDR3 sequence (DNA): TGCGCCAGCAGCCGGTGGGCTGGTGGAAACACCATATATTTT. Amino acids: CASSRWAGGNTIYF.

The chain has TRBV11-2 and TRBJ2-7; TRBD1 aligns across 7 bases. The CDR3 has 15 residues. V dropped 6 bases and J dropped 4; count of bases not matched to a gene: 12. The germline V gene has CDR1 SGHAT and CDR2 FQNNGV. CDR3 amino acids: CASRSYRGSRYEQYF. In DNA form, the CDR3 reads TGTGCCAGCAGATCGTACAGGGGTTCGCGGTACGAGCAGTACTTC.

There are a few counts of this clone. The chain recombines TRBV11-2 with TRBJ2-3, with TRBD2 matching 13 bases. Germline V lookup: CDR1 SGHAT, CDR2 FQNNGV. J gave up 3 bases and V 5 bases, and 5 bases lay outside the gene matches. The CDR3 spans 16 residues. CDR3: CASSPPGLAGTDTQYF. CDR3 DNA sequence: TGTGCCAGCAGCCCCCCGGGACTAGCGGGGACAGATACGCAGTATTTT.

The rearrangement joins TRBV10-3 to TRBJ1-4; 8 nucleotides match TRBD1. The germline V gene has CDR1 ENHRY and CDR2 SYGVKD. The CDR3 consists of 14 residues. V gave up 5 bases and J gave up 8 bases; unmatched junction bases: 7. The CDR3 loop is CAISRGQGDEKLFF. The CDR3 region has the DNA TGTGCCATCAGTCGTGGACAGGGAGACGAAAAACTGTTTTTT.

The rearrangement uses TRBV4-3 and TRBJ2-7, with a possible D match to TRBD2 (5 bases). Per the germline V gene, CDR1 is LGHNA and CDR2 is YSLEER. The CDR3 is 15 amino acids. The V end was cut by 0 bases, the J end by 2 bases, with 11 bases between. The CDR3 nucleotides are TGCGCCAGCAGCCAAGACACGGAGGATACCTACGAGCAGTACTTC. Translation gives CASSQDTEDTYEQYF.

The chain recombines TRBV9 with TRBJ1-6, with D uncertain. V lost 3 bases, J lost 7 bases, and 11 bases lay in between. CDR3 length: 14 residues. From germline, CDR1 is SGDLS and CDR2 YYNGEE. The CDR3 DNA is TGTGCCAGCAGCGCCCAGACGGGAAATTCACCCCTCCACTTT. It yields the protein CASSAQTGNSPLHF.

The rearrangement links TRBV4-2 to TRBJ1-2, with 10 bases identical to TRBD1. From germline, CDR1 is LGHNA and CDR2 YNFKEQ. The CDR3 loop spans 15 amino acids. The V gene end was trimmed by 5 bases and the J gene end by 3 bases; junction bases not matched to a gene: 6. This CDR3 reads CASSVGTGDHYGYTF. As DNA, the CDR3 is TGTGCCAGCAGCGTCGGGACAGGGGATCACTATGGCTACACCTTC.